This T cell receptor (beta chain) comes out of a study of tumor-infiltrating lymphocytes in primary liver carcinoma. The approximately 17-32 mg bulk tissue piece was not sorted before simultaneous RNA and DNA extraction. Infection with HBV was chronic in patients; they were treatment-naive. Tumor samples each held over 85% viable tumor cells. Trimming cost V 4 bases and J 4 bases; bases outside gene matches: 12. CDR1 and CDR2 (germline): MDHEN, SYDVKM. The CDR3 sequence is 17 residues long. The authors made TCR beta cDNA from around 500 ng total RNA with a constant-region primer. Nested multiplex PCR, run for three rounds with slightly modified ARM-PCR, yielded TCR beta libraries. Researchers ran the first two PCR rounds for roughly 10 cycles each with TRBV1-TRBV30 forward primers and a C-beta reverse primer. TCRdb analysed the multiplex PCR reads with MiXCR anew, one entry per CDR3 protein. The sample holds about 32,000 distinct CDR3 sequences, 74% seen once.

The sample comprised liver tumor tissue from sampling region 4. The subset denotes: tumor region T4, right-lateral pole. The rearrangement links TRBV28 to TRBJ2-3, with 9 bases matching TRBD2. This clonotype was obtained from a man aged 40-55 years with primary liver carcinoma and hepatitis B virus infection. Here the CDR3 DNA reads TGTGCCAGCAGTTCCGGGACCAGCGGGGGGTATTCAGATACGCAGTATTTT. It translates to CASSSGTSGGYSDTQYF.